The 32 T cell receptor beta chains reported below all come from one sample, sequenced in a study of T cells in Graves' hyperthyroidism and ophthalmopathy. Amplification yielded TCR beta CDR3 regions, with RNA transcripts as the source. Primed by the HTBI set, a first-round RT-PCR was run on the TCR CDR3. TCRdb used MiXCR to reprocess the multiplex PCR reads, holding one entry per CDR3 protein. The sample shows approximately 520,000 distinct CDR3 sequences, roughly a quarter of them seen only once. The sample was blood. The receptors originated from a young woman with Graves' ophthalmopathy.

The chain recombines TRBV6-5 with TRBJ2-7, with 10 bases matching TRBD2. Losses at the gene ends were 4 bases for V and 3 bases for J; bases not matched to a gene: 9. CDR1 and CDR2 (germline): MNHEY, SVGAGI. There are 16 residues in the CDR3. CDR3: CASSSTYSGGFYEQYF. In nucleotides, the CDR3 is TGTGCCAGCAGTTCTACATATAGCGGGGGGTTCTACGAGCAGTACTTC.

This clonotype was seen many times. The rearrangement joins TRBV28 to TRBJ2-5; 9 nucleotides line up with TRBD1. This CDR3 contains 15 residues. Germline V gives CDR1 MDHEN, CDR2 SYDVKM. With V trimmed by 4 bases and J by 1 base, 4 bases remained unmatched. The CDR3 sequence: CASSWDREGQETQYF. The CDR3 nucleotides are TGTGCCAGCAGTTGGGACAGGGAGGGCCAAGAGACCCAGTACTTC.

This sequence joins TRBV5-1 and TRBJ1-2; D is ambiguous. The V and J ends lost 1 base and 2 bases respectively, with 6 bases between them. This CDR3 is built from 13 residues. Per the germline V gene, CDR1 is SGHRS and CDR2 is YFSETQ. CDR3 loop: CASSLPPNYGYTF. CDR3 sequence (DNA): TGCGCCAGCAGCTTGCCGCCAAACTATGGCTACACCTTC.

The CDR3 DNA is TGTGCCAGCAGTCCCAGCCCGGACGCCGGGGAGCTGTTTTTT. The encoded protein is CASSPSPDAGELFF. The rearrangement uses TRBV12-3 or TRBV12-4 and TRBJ2-2, with no clear D. Between the trimmed V and J ends, which lost 5 bases and 6 bases, there was a span of 13 bases. This CDR3 is 14 amino acids long.

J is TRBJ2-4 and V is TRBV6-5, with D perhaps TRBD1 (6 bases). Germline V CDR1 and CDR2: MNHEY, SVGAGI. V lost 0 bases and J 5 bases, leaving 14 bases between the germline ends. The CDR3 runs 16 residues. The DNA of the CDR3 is TGTGCCAGCAGTTACTCGGACAGTGGTATCCAAAACATTCAGTACTTC. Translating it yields CASSYSDSGIQNIQYF.

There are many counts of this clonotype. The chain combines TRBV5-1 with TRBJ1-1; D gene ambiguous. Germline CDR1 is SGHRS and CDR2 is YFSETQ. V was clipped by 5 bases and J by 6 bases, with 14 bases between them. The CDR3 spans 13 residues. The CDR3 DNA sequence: TGCGCCAGCAGAGGCAACACAAATCCTGAAGCTTTCTTT. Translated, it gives CASRGNTNPEAFF.

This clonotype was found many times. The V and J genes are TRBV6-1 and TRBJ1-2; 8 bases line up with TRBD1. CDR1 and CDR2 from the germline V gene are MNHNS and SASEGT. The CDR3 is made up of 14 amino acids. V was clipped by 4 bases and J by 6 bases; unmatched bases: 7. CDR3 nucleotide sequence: TGTGCCAGCAGTGGGGTAGGGACAGGCCATGGCTACACCTTC. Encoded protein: CASSGVGTGHGYTF.

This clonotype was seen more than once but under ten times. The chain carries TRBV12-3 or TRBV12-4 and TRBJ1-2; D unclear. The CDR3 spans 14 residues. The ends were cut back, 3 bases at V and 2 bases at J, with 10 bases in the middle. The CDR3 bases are TGTGCCAGCAGTTTCGGCCGGGAAAACTATGGCTACACCTTC. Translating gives CASSFGRENYGYTF.

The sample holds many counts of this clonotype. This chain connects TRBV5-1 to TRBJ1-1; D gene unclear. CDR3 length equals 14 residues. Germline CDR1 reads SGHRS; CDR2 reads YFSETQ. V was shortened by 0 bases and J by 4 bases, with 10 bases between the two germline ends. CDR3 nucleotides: TGCGCCAGCAGCTTGGAAGGGAGTGGCACTGAAGCTTTCTTT. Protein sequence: CASSLEGSGTEAFF.

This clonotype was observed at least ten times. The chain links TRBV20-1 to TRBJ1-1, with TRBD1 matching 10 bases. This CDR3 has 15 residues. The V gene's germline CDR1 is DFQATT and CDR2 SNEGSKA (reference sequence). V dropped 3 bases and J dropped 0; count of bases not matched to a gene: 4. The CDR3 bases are TGCAGTGCTAGGGTCGGGACAGGGGTGAACACTGAAGCTTTCTTT. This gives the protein CSARVGTGVNTEAFF.

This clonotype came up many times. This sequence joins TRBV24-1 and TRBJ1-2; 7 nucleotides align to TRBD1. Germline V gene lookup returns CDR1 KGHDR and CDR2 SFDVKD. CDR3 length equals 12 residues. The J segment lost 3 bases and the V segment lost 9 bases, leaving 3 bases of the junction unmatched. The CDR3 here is CATGDSYYGYTF. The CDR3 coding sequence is TGTGCCACCGGGGACAGTTACTATGGCTACACCTTC.

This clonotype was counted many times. CDR3 in amino acids: CASSFGDRVWYEQYF. In DNA form, the CDR3 reads TGTGCCAGCAGTTTCGGGGACAGGGTGTGGTACGAGCAGTACTTC. V and J are TRBV28 and TRBJ2-7, with 9 bases lining up with TRBD1. The junction had 7 bases not matched to a gene; V was cut back by 3 bases and J by 4 bases. CDR3 length equals 15 residues. Looked up from germline, CDR1 is MDHEN and CDR2 is SYDVKM. Using reference TRBV28 and TRBJ2-7 for the parts outside the CDR3, the full variable domain is DVKVTQSSRYLVKRTGEKVFLECVQDMDHENMFWYRQDPGLGLRLIYFSYDVKMKEKGDIPEGYSVSREKKERFSLILESASTNQTSMYLCASSFGDRVWYEQYFGPGTRLTVT.

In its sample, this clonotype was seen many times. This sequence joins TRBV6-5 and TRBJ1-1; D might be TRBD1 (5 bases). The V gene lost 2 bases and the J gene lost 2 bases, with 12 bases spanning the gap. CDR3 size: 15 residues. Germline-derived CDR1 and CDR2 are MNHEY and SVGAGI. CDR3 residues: CASSYDRGGNTEAFF. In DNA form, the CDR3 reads TGTGCCAGCAGTTACGACCGGGGCGGAAACACTGAAGCTTTCTTT.

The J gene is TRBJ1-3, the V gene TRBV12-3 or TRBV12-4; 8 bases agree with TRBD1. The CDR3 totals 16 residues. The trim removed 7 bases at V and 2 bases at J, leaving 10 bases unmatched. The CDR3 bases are TGTGCCAGCACACTCGGAACAGGGGGTGCTGGAAACACCATATATTTT. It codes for CASTLGTGGAGNTIYF.

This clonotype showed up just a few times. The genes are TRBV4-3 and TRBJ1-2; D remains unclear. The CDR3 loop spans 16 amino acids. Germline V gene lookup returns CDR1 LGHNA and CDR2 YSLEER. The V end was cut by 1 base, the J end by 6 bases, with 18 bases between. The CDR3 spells CASSQVIKGSGDGYTF. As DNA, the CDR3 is TGCGCCAGCAGCCAAGTTATCAAGGGAAGCGGGGATGGCTACACCTTC.

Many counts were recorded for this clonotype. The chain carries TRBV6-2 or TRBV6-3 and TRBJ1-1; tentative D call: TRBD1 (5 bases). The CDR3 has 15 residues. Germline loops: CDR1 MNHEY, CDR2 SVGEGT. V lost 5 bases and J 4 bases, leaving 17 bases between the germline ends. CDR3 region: CASSPLGTGGTEAFF. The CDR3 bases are TGTGCCAGCAGTCCACTCGGGACCGGTGGCACTGAAGCTTTCTTT.

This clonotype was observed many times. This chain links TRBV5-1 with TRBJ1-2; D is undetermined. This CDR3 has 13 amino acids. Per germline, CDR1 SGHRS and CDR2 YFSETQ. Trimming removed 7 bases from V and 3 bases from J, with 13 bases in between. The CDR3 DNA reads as TGCGCCAGCTCCCCCGCGTTGGACTATGGCTACACCTTC. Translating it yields CASSPALDYGYTF.

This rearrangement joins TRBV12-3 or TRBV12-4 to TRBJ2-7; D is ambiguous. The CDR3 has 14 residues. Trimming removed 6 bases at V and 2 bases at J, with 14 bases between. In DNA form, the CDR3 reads TGTGCCAGCAGCTCAGGTGGTCTGACCTACGAGCAGTACTTC. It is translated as CASSSGGLTYEQYF.

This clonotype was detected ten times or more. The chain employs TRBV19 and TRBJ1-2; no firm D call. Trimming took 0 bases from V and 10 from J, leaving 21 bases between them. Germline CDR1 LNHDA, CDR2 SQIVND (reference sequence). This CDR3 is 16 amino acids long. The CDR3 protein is CASSIDLRRAQRFYTF. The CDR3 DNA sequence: TGTGCCAGTAGTATAGATCTCCGCAGAGCCCAAAGGTTCTACACCTTC.

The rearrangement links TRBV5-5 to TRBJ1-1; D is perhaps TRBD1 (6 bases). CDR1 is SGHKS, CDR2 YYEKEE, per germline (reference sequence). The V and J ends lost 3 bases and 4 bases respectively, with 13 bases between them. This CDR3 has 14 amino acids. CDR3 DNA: TGTGCCAGCAGCTGGGGGCTTGGGGTCACTGAAGCTTTCTTT. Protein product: CASSWGLGVTEAFF.

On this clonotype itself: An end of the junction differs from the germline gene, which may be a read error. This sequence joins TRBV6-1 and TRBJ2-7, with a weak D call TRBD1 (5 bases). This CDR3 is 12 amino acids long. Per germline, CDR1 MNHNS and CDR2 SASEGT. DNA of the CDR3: TGTGCCAGCACAGGGTCCTCCCACGAGCAGTACTTC. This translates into CASTGSSHEQYF.

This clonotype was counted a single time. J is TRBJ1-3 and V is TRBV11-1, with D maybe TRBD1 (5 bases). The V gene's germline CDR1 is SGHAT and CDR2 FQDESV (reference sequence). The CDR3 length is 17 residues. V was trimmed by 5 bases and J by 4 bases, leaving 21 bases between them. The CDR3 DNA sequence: TGTGCCAGCAGCCCCTACAGGACCGAACTCTCCGGAAACACCATATATTTT. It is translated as CASSPYRTELSGNTIYF.

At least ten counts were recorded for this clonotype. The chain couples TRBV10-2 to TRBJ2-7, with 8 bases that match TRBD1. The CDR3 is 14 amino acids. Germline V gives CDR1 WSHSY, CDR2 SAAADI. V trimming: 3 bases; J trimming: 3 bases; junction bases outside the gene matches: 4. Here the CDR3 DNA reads TGCGCCAGCAGTGATATGGACAGGGTCTACGAGCAGTACTTC. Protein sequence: CASSDMDRVYEQYF.

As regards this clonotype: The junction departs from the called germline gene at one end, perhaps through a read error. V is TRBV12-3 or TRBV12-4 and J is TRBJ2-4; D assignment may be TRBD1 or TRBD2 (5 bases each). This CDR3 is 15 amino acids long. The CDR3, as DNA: TGTGCCAGCAGCTTGGACGGGGCCAGTTGGAACATTAAGTACTTC. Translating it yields CASSLDGASWNIKYF.

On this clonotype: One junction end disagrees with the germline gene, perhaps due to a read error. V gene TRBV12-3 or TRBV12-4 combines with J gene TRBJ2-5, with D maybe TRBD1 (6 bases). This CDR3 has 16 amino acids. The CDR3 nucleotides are TGTGCCAGCAGTTTGGTGACAGGTCCTAAGGGAGAGATCCAGTACTTC. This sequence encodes CASSLVTGPKGEIQYF.

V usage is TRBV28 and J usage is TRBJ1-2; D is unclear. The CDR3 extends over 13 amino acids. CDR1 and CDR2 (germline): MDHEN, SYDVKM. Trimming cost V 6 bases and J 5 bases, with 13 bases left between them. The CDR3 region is CASSHPLGYGYTF. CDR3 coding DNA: TGTGCCAGCAGCCACCCCCTAGGGTATGGCTACACCTTC.

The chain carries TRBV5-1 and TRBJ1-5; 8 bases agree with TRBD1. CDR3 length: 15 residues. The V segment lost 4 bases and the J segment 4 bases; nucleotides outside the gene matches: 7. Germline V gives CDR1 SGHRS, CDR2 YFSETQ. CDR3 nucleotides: TGCGCCAGCAGCCAGCAGGGGGCACTTAATCAGCCCCAGCATTTT. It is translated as CASSQQGALNQPQHF.

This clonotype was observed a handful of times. The CDR3, as DNA: TGTGCCAGCAGTCAAAGAGACATGAACACTGAAGCTTTCTTT. It yields the protein CASSQRDMNTEAFF. This chain links TRBV6-1 with TRBJ1-1; no clear D. Per germline, CDR1 MNHNS and CDR2 SASEGT. V lost 5 bases, J lost 0 bases, and 10 bases lay in between. This CDR3 has 14 amino acids.

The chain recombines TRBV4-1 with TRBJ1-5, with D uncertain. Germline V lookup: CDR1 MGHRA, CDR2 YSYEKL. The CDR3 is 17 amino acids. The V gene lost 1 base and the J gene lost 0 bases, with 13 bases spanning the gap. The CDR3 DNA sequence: TGCGCCAGCAGCCAAGTTCGCGACGCTATTAGCAATCAGCCCCAGCATTTT. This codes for CASSQVRDAISNQPQHF.

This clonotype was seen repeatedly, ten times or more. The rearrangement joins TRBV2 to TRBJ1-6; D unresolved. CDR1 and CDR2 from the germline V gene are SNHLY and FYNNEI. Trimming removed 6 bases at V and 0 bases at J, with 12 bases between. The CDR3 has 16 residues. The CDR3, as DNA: TGTGCCAGCAGCGAAACACTGTCCTCCTATAATTCACCCCTCCACTTT. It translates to CASSETLSSYNSPLHF.

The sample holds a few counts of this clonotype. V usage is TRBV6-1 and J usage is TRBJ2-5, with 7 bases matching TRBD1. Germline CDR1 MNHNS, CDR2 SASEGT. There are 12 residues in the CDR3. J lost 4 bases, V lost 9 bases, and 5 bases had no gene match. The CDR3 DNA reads TGTGCCAGACCCGACAGGGTAGAGACCCAGTACTTC. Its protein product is CARPDRVETQYF.

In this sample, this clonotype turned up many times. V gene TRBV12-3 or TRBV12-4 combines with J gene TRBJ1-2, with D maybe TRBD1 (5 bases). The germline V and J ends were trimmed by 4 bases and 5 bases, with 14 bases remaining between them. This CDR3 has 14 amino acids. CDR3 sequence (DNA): TGTGCCAGCAGTTCGTGGGACTCCTATTATGGCTACACCTTC. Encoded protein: CASSSWDSYYGYTF.